This T cell receptor beta chain was observed in a study of cytomegalovirus exposure and HLA in healthy donors. Both 60 Vbeta primers and 13 Jbeta primers went into the PCR. The table came from immunoSEQ multiplex PCR; TCRdb's copy has only in-frame clones and leaves some out. The sample consists of tens of thousands of clones, around 78% of them appearing once. General study findings and limits: Listed as cytomegalovirus-associated were over 150 TCR beta chains.

The V and J ends lost 4 bases and 2 bases respectively, with 12 bases between them. The CDR3 is made up of 14 amino acids. Germline lookup yields CDR1 SGHRS and CDR2 YFSETQ. About this clone: What it binds is not known.

Donors were nominally healthy when sampled, though unrecorded immune exposures were likely. The TCR originated in a male donor in good health and CMV-seropositive. This sequence joins TRBV5-1 and TRBJ1-1; TRBD1 is a possible D gene (5 bases). The sequenced sample consisted of PBMCs. In DNA, the CDR3 is TGCGCCAGCAGCCGAATCGGACAAAACACTGAAGCTTTCTTT. Translation: CASSRIGQNTEAFF.